Listed here are 18 T cell receptor beta chains from one sample, sequenced in a study of vaccination effects on CD4 cells after COVID-19. The antigens these receptors bind are not known. Using viral peptide pools, the ViraFEST assay grew out antigen-specific CD4+ T cells prior to sequencing. The authors isolated CD4+ T cells after 9 to 10 days of culture. Two-dose BNT162b2 or mRNA-1273 vaccination was given to participants. The protocol was immunoSEQ multiplex PCR, while the TCRdb copy is restricted to in-frame clones and leaves out a portion. The table lists about 46,000 clones, 65% to 80% of them singletons, with over 13% in the top ten. The material was CD4+ T cells from PBMCs cultured with HCoV-OC43 spike peptides, obtained after COVID-19 vaccination. Subset given: HCoV-OC43 spike overlapping peptide pool stimulation. These receptor sequences come from a human donor who received a COVID-19 vaccine.

The chain links TRBV19 to TRBJ2-2, with TRBD2 matching 7 bases. The germline V gene has CDR1 LNHDA and CDR2 SQIVND (reference sequence). The CDR3 loop spans 15 amino acids. Trimming took 6 bases from V and 6 from J; bases not matched to a gene: 10. The CDR3 nucleotides read TGTGCCAGTAGAACGGGGAGGGTGCCGTCCGGGGAGCTGTTTTTT. This gives the protein CASRTGRVPSGELFF.

The rearrangement uses TRBV5-1 and TRBJ1-4, with a possible D match to TRBD1 (5 bases). With 2 bases removed from V and 1 base from J, the gap between germline ends came to 12 bases. Germline V gene data show CDR1 as SGHRS and CDR2 as YFSETQ. The CDR3 is made up of 16 amino acids. CDR3 DNA sequence: TGCGCCAGCAGCTTTTCCGGGGCAGTAACTAATGAAAAACTGTTTTTT. Translating it yields CASSFSGAVTNEKLFF. Supplemented by reference TRBV5-1 and TRBJ1-4, the full variable domain reads KAGVTQTPRYLIKTRGQQVTLSCSPISGHRSVSWYQQTPGQGLQFLFEYFSETQRNKGNFPGRFSGRQFSNSRSEMNVSTLELGDSALYLCASSFSGAVTNEKLFFGSGTQLSVL.

The CDR3 DNA sequence: TGTGCCACCAGTGATTTTACCACGAGCTCCTACAATGAGCAGTTCTTC. The encoded protein is CATSDFTTSSYNEQFF. The chain uses TRBV24-1 and TRBJ2-1, with D unclear. Germline CDR1 reads KGHDR; CDR2 reads SFDVKD. The CDR3 runs 16 residues. V shed 1 base and J shed 0 bases, with 9 bases lying between them.

The J gene is TRBJ1-1, the V gene TRBV12-3 or TRBV12-4; maybe TRBD1 (5 bases). Trimming removed 6 bases at V and 11 bases at J, with 19 bases between. The CDR3 covers 13 residues. Here the CDR3 DNA reads TGTGCCAGCAGCATCCGGGGCCCTCCCGCGGCTTTCTTT. Encoded protein: CASSIRGPPAAFF.

CDR3: CASKHRGQETQYF. The CDR3, as DNA: TGTGCCAGCAAGCACAGGGGACAAGAGACCCAGTACTTC. The V gene is TRBV7-9, the J gene TRBJ2-5; 7 nucleotides line up with TRBD1. CDR3 size: 13 residues. Germline V lookup: CDR1 SEHNR, CDR2 FQNEAQ (reference sequence). J lost 2 bases, V lost 7 bases, and 4 bases had no gene match.

The chain couples TRBV3-1 (or the pseudogene TRBV3-2) to TRBJ2-2, with D maybe TRBD2 (7 bases). V lost 0 bases, J lost 6 bases, and 17 bases lay in between. The CDR3 has 17 amino acids. In germline, CDR1 is LGHDT, CDR2 YNNKEL (reference sequence). The CDR3 coding sequence is TGTGCCAGCAGCCAAGACGGAGGGGGGGGCGCAGCCGGGGAGCTGTTTTTT. Protein product: CASSQDGGGGAAGELFF.

In this sample, this clone turned up a few times. The chain has TRBV6-5 and TRBJ2-7; TRBD1 matches at 9 bases. Losses at the gene ends were 6 bases for V and 2 bases for J; bases not matched to a gene: 8. CDR1 is MNHEY, CDR2 SVGAGI, per germline. CDR3 length equals 15 residues. The CDR3 sequence is CASRQQGASPYEQYF. The CDR3 bases are TGTGCCAGCAGACAACAGGGGGCGTCCCCCTACGAGCAGTACTTC.

The CDR3, as DNA: TGTGCCTGGGGACAGATCAATCAGCCCCAGCATTTT. It encodes CAWGQINQPQHF. The chain carries TRBV30 and TRBJ1-5; D may be TRBD1 (6 bases). Trimming removed 5 bases from V and 3 bases from J, with 8 bases in between. The CDR3 loop spans 12 amino acids. CDR1 is GTSNPN, CDR2 SVGIG, per germline (reference sequence).

The chain is built from TRBV10-1 and TRBJ1-2; D not resolved. The CDR3 covers 12 residues. The germline V gene encodes CDR1 WNHNN and CDR2 SYGVQD (reference sequence). V lost 6 bases, J lost 1 base, and 6 bases lay in between. The CDR3 DNA follows: TGCGCCAGCAGCCAGGATAACTATGGCTACACCTTC. It codes for CASSQDNYGYTF.

This clone came up a few times. The V gene is TRBV6-5, the J gene TRBJ2-3, with D possibly being TRBD2 (5 bases). The germline V gene has CDR1 MNHEY and CDR2 SVGAGI. The CDR3 is 15 residues long. Trimming shortened V by 0 bases and J by 3 bases, and 10 bases separated the two germline ends. The CDR3 DNA reads as TGTGCCAGCAGTTACTCCTCGGGGTGGACAGATACGCAGTATTTT. It encodes CASSYSSGWTDTQYF.

This chain joins TRBV6-2 or TRBV6-3 and TRBJ2-5; 10 bases line up with TRBD2. Trimming at V came to 4 bases and at J to 6 bases, leaving 8 bases not matched to a gene. Looked up from germline, CDR1 is MNHEY and CDR2 is SVGEGT. The CDR3 is 15 residues long. CDR3 DNA sequence: TGTGCCAGCAGTTTGGGCAGAGCGGGGGGGAAGACCCAGTACTTC. This encodes CASSLGRAGGKTQYF.

This chain joins TRBV4-2 and TRBJ2-3, with D possibly TRBD2 on 5 matching bases. Trimming removed 0 bases from V and 5 bases from J, with 18 bases in between. The CDR3 runs to 17 residues. Per germline, CDR1 LGHNA and CDR2 YNFKEQ. The CDR3 region is CASSQDPASIFEDTQYF. The DNA of the CDR3 is TGTGCCAGCAGCCAAGATCCGGCTAGCATTTTCGAAGATACGCAGTATTTT.

The J gene is TRBJ1-1, the V gene TRBV27; tentatively, D is TRBD1 (6 bases). V lost 4 bases to trimming and J lost 4 bases, with 13 bases between them. The CDR3 runs 14 residues. The germline V gene has CDR1 MNHEY and CDR2 SMNVEV (reference sequence). The CDR3 sequence is CASSSPFRGTEAFF. DNA for the CDR3: TGTGCCAGCAGTTCCCCTTTCAGGGGCACTGAAGCTTTCTTT.

This chain joins TRBV19 and TRBJ1-2, with D possibly TRBD1 on 5 matching bases. In germline, CDR1 is LNHDA, CDR2 SQIVND (reference sequence). V lost 7 bases, J lost 1 base, and 16 bases lay in between. This CDR3 contains 15 residues. In nucleotides, the CDR3 is TGTGCCAGTACCTCGGGGGGGGAGAATAACTATGGCTACACCTTC. The encoded protein is CASTSGGENNYGYTF.

The rearrangement links TRBV29-1 to TRBJ2-1, with D maybe TRBD2 (5 bases). The germline CDR1 and CDR2 sequences are SQVTM and ANQGSEA. Deletions cut 7 bases from V and 1 base from J, with 14 bases between. This CDR3 is built from 14 residues. The CDR3 reads CSGSWESSYNEQFF. The CDR3 DNA follows: TGCAGCGGGTCCTGGGAGTCGTCCTACAATGAGCAGTTCTTC.

This chain links TRBV7-9 with TRBJ1-1; D not resolved. CDR1 is SEHNR, CDR2 FQNEAQ, per germline (reference sequence). CDR3 length equals 14 residues. Trimming removed 2 bases from V and 2 bases from J, with 9 bases in between. The CDR3 nucleotides are TGTGCCAGCAGCTTAAGGGCACCTAACACTGAAGCTTTCTTT. This codes for CASSLRAPNTEAFF. Together with reference TRBV7-9 and TRBJ1-1, the CDR3 gives the full variable domain: DTGVSQNPRHKITKRGQNVTFRCDPISEHNRLYWYRQTLGQGPEFLTYFQNEAQLEKSRLLSDRFSAERPKGSFSTLEIQRTEQGDSAMYLCASSLRAPNTEAFFGQGTRLTVV.

V usage is TRBV25-1 and J usage is TRBJ2-1, with D uncertain. Trimming stripped 1 base from V and 7 bases from J, with 8 bases between. CDR1 is MGHDK and CDR2 is SYGVNS in the germline V gene. This CDR3 has 13 amino acids. The CDR3 loop is CASSEFLDNEQFF. The CDR3 region has the DNA TGTGCCAGCAGTGAATTCTTGGATAATGAGCAGTTCTTC.

The chain has TRBV25-1 and TRBJ2-7; TRBD1 aligns across 10 bases. The germline CDR1 and CDR2 sequences are MGHDK and SYGVNS. The CDR3 runs 17 residues. The V and J ends lost 4 bases and 1 base, in that order; junction bases with no gene match: 10. The CDR3 bases are TGTGCCAGCAGTGCCGTTATCAGGACAGGGGGGTCCTACGAGCAGTACTTC. This encodes CASSAVIRTGGSYEQYF.